This T cell receptor beta chain was sequenced in a study of graft-versus-host responses after intestinal transplantation. Overall study: All recipients got anti-thymocyte globulin induction, then tacrolimus and steroids for roughly 3 years. Study observations and caveats: GvH clones occurred in recipient marrow; some first appeared in ileum or blood.

Remarks on this clone: Its specificity is unknown.

The CDR3 totals 14 residues. The germline V gene has CDR1 SGHTA and CDR2 FQGNSA. The junction had 4 bases not matched to a gene; V was cut back by 4 bases and J by 7 bases. Here immunoSEQ multiplex PCR was the method, and the copy in TCRdb shows in-frame clones only, minus some. The profile covers about 90,000 clones, with roughly 92% appearing a single time and 0.3% taken by the ten largest. The specimen comprised unstimulated CD4+ T cells sorted from spleen or lymph node cells, sampled before intestinal transplant. The receptor's source is a human donor who received an intestinal transplant. The rearrangement uses TRBV7-2 and TRBJ2-5, with TRBD2 identical over 12 bases. The DNA for the CDR3 is TGTGCCAGCAGCTCGGGACTAGCGGGTGTGACCCAGTACTTC. Translation gives CASSSGLAGVTQYF.